The entry below describes one TCR beta chain. Its specificity is not known. The germline V gene encodes CDR1 MNHEY and CDR2 SVGAGI. The CDR3 runs 13 residues. Trimming took off 6 bases at V and 5 bases at J, with 8 bases between the two ends. Generated by immunoSEQ multiplex PCR, the TCRdb table keeps only in-frame clones and is missing some. This repertoire shows about 76,000 clones, about nine tenths found once; its top ten account for approximately 4.2%. This sample is drawn from a study of T cell responses to AZD1222 COVID-19 vaccine. Study outcomes and limitations: Among those given AZD1222, only five or six were seropositive at baseline.

The material sequenced was peripheral blood, taken on day 0 of AZD1222 vaccination. The V and J genes are TRBV6-5 and TRBJ1-6, with D hard to call. The TCR originated in an adult in good health. CDR3 sequence (DNA): TGTGCCAGCAGAGTTTTCAATAATTCACCCCTCCACTTT. This encodes CASRVFNNSPLHF.